Listed below are T cell receptor beta chains from one sample, sequenced in a study of blood T cell repertoires in COVID-19. Generated by immunoSEQ multiplex PCR, the TCRdb table keeps only in-frame clones and is missing some. The sample has around 300,000 clones, around four fifths seen once. The material sequenced was peripheral blood. These receptors were obtained from a woman aged 45-60 years who had recovered from COVID-19. The CDR3 runs from the conserved cysteine through the conserved F or W. The order of the fields is J gene, clone size, CDR3 length, V gene, D gene, CDR3 protein, CDR3 DNA. D genes are given only for firm matches. The listing skips clone size in some rows; elsewhere it reads once, few, many or a size class.

J gene: TRBJ1-1
clone size: -
CDR3 length: 14
V gene: TRBV7-6
D gene: -
CDR3 protein: CASSPSPGVTEAFF
CDR3 DNA: TGTGCCAGCAGCCCATCGCCGGGGGTCACTGAAGCTTTCTTT

J gene: TRBJ2-7
clone size: -
CDR3 length: 11
V gene: TRBV20-1
D gene: -
CDR3 protein: CSARGVHEQYF
CDR3 DNA: TGCAGTGCTAGAGGAGTCCACGAGCAGTACTTC

J gene: TRBJ1-2
clone size: -
CDR3 length: 13
V gene: TRBV27
D gene: -
CDR3 protein: CASSFRQGHGYTF
CDR3 DNA: TGTGCCAGCAGTTTTAGGCAGGGTCATGGCTACACCTTC

J gene: TRBJ1-1
clone size: few
CDR3 length: 15
V gene: TRBV4-3
D gene: TRBD1
CDR3 protein: CASTAGGPGDTEAFF
CDR3 DNA: TGCGCCAGCACCGCAGGGGGCCCAGGGGACACTGAAGCTTTCTTT

J gene: TRBJ2-7
clone size: -
CDR3 length: 15
V gene: TRBV28
D gene: TRBD2
CDR3 protein: CASRGGVGTHYEQYF
CDR3 DNA: TGTGCCAGCAGGGGGGGGGTCGGGACCCACTACGAGCAGTACTTC

J gene: TRBJ1-1
clone size: -
CDR3 length: 13
V gene: TRBV10-2
D gene: TRBD1
CDR3 protein: CASRGTGFAEAFF
CDR3 DNA: TGCGCCAGCAGGGGGACAGGGTTCGCTGAAGCTTTCTTT

J gene: TRBJ2-7
clone size: -
CDR3 length: 17
V gene: TRBV20-1
D gene: -
CDR3 protein: CSASGRVWDGGDYEQYF
CDR3 DNA: TGCAGTGCTAGTGGCAGGGTGTGGGATGGAGGGGACTACGAGCAGTACTTC

J gene: TRBJ2-1
clone size: -
CDR3 length: 15
V gene: TRBV28
D gene: -
CDR3 protein: CASSSPTTRVNEQFF
CDR3 DNA: TGTGCCAGCAGTTCCCCGACTACTAGAGTCAATGAGCAGTTCTTC

J gene: TRBJ1-1
clone size: -
CDR3 length: 12
V gene: TRBV28
D gene: -
CDR3 protein: CASNTNQGKTFF
CDR3 DNA: TGTGCCAGCAATACAAACCAGGGTAAGACTTTCTTT

J gene: TRBJ1-5
clone size: -
CDR3 length: 18
V gene: TRBV24-1
D gene: TRBD1
CDR3 protein: CATSDFSTGGTDNQPQHF
CDR3 DNA: TGTGCCACCAGTGATTTTAGTACAGGGGGAACGGACAATCAGCCCCAGCATTTT

J gene: TRBJ1-1
clone size: -
CDR3 length: 14
V gene: TRBV27
D gene: TRBD1
CDR3 protein: CASSPNRDSTEAFF
CDR3 DNA: TGTGCCAGCAGTCCAAACCGGGACAGCACTGAAGCTTTCTTT

J gene: TRBJ2-4
clone size: -
CDR3 length: 15
V gene: TRBV6-5
D gene: -
CDR3 protein: CASSGQGLAKNIQYF
CDR3 DNA: TGTGCCAGCAGCGGGCAGGGGCTAGCCAAAAACATTCAGTACTTC